These T cell receptor beta chains were read from a single sample in a study of blood T cell repertoires in COVID-19. The repertoire was sequenced with immunoSEQ multiplex PCR; TCRdb's copy has only in-frame clones and lacks some. The data show roughly 280,000 clones, 75% to 95% seen once. Sequencing was carried out using PBMCs or T cells enriched from blood (not recorded which). The receptors stem from a man between 40 and 49 years old who had been exposed to COVID-19. CDR3s include the opening cysteine and the closing phenylalanine or tryptophan. Each record gives: V gene, J gene, clone size, D gene, CDR3 DNA, CDR3 protein. The D gene is left open where the match is weak. Size is stated for part of the rows, as once, few or many counts, or as a class when the clone is expanded.

TRBV7-9,TRBJ1-1,-,-,TGTGCCAGCAGCCCGAACACGGGGGTGAACACTGAAGCTTTCTTT,CASSPNTGVNTEAFF
TRBV6-5,TRBJ2-3,-,-,TGTGCCAGTCAACCGGGGGATGGGAGCACAGATACGCAGTATTTT,CASQPGDGSTDTQYF
TRBV7-2,TRBJ2-3,-,TRBD2,TGTGCCAGCAGTCGAAGCGGGATTTGGGAAAATACGCAGTATTTT,CASSRSGIWENTQYF
TRBV3-1/TRBV3-2,TRBJ2-5,-,-,TGTGCCAGCAGCCAACCGCTTCAGGGGACCCCCCAGTACTTC,CASSQPLQGTPQYF
TRBV27,TRBJ2-2,-,-,TGTGCCAGCAGCTACCTCGGGGGCACCGGGGAGCTGTTTTTT,CASSYLGGTGELFF
TRBV19,TRBJ2-7,few,TRBD2,TGTGCCAGTAGTATCCTAGCGGTGGGCTACGAGCAGTACTTC,CASSILAVGYEQYF
TRBV19,TRBJ1-1,-,-,TGTGCCAGTAGTGCCTCGATGAGCACTGAAGCTTTCTTT,CASSASMSTEAFF
TRBV6-5,TRBJ2-7,once,TRBD1,TGTGCCAGCAGGTCCGGGACAGGATCCTACGAGCAGTACTTC,CASRSGTGSYEQYF
TRBV30,TRBJ1-1,-,-,TGTGCCTGGAGGGGGCGCTTCCTCCCTGAAGCTTTCTTT,CAWRGRFLPEAFF
TRBV7-2,TRBJ1-1,-,-,TGTGCCAGCAGCCTCGGGGGTTATTTAAACACTGAAGCTTTCTTT,CASSLGGYLNTEAFF
TRBV2,TRBJ1-2,-,TRBD1,TGTGCCAGCAGTGACCCCACGGGACAGGGCGTTGGAGCCTATGGCTACACCTTC,CASSDPTGQGVGAYGYTF
TRBV5-1,TRBJ2-7,-,TRBD1,TGCGCCAGCAGCTTGGTTTCAACGGGACAGGGATCTTACGAGCAGTACTTC,CASSLVSTGQGSYEQYF
TRBV19,TRBJ1-5,-,-,TGTGCCACCTCACGGGGTCGGGGTAGCAATCAGCCCCAGCATTTT,CATSRGRGSNQPQHF
TRBV4-2,TRBJ2-1,-,-,TGTGCCAGCAGCCAAGATTACAGTGAGCAGTTCTTC,CASSQDYSEQFF
TRBV7-3,TRBJ1-2,-,TRBD1,TGTGCCAGCAGCTTAGCGTATATTTCCGGACAGGTAGTGCTTGGCTACACCTTC,CASSLAYISGQVVLGYTF
TRBV9,TRBJ1-3,-,-,TGTGCCAGCAGCGCTGGGGGGGGAAACACCATATATTTT,CASSAGGGNTIYF
TRBV9,TRBJ2-3,-,TRBD2,TGTGCCAGCAGCGTAGGGAGGAGCGGGGGGTTCACAGATACGCAGTATTTT,CASSVGRSGGFTDTQYF
TRBV18,TRBJ1-2,-,TRBD1,TGTGCCAGCTCACCAGGGACAGGTTATGGCTACACCTTC,CASSPGTGYGYTF
TRBV29-1,TRBJ2-1,-,-,TGCAGCGTAGACAGGAGCTACAATGAGCAGTTCTTC,CSVDRSYNEQFF
TRBV5-4,TRBJ2-3,-,-,TGTGCCAGCAGCTTATTAGCGGAGTTCACAGATACGCAGTATTTT,CASSLLAEFTDTQYF
TRBV19,TRBJ1-1,once,-,TGTGCCAGTATCCTACAGGGCCCATTGACTGAAGCTTTCTTT,CASILQGPLTEAFF
TRBV28,TRBJ1-2,-,-,TGTGCCAGCAGTTTAGGCCAGACAGTTCTCAACTATGGCTACACCTTC,CASSLGQTVLNYGYTF
TRBV28,TRBJ2-3,-,TRBD1,TGTGCCAGCAGGGGACAGGGGCGGGCAGATACGCAGTATTTT,CASRGQGRADTQYF
TRBV5-3,TRBJ1-6,-,-,TGTGCCAGAAGCTTGCTGAGACTCACCAATTCACCCCTCCACTTT,CARSLLRLTNSPLHF
TRBV10-3,TRBJ1-6,-,-,TGTGCCATCAGTGAGTCAGTGGGGGGAGGCTCTTCACCCCTCCACTTT,CAISESVGGGSSPLHF
TRBV5-4,TRBJ2-7,-,-,TGTGCCAGCAGCTTGTATGCAGCGGGCCCCCACGAGCAGTACTTC,CASSLYAAGPHEQYF
TRBV5-6,TRBJ2-7,-,-,TGTGCCAGCAGCTCCGAGGGCTACGAGCAGTACTTC,CASSSEGYEQYF
TRBV4-1,TRBJ1-2,once,-,TGCGCCAGCAGCCCGGACTCTAACTATGGCTACACCTTC,CASSPDSNYGYTF
TRBV7-9,TRBJ2-1,-,TRBD2,TGTGCCAGCAGCTTAGGAGCGGGAGGGCCTGATGAGCAGTTCTTC,CASSLGAGGPDEQFF
TRBV5-5,TRBJ2-2,-,-,TGTGCCAGCAGCTTCGACAGTTACACCGGGGAGCTGTTTTTT,CASSFDSYTGELFF
TRBV21-1,TRBJ2-7,-,-,TGTGCCAGCAGCATCACTGACCCGGGACTAGCGGGAGAGGACGAGCAGTACTTC,CASSITDPGLAGEDEQYF
TRBV7-9,TRBJ1-4,-,TRBD1,TGTGCCAGCAGCCGTGGACAGGCCGGACTGTTTTTT,CASSRGQAGLFF
TRBV7-9,TRBJ2-2,-,-,TGTGCCAGCAGCTTACTCCTCACCGGGGAGCTGTTTTTT,CASSLLLTGELFF
TRBV4-3,TRBJ2-5,-,-,TGCGCCAGCAGTCGTACTTCAGGGGCCTTTGAGACCCAGTACTTC,CASSRTSGAFETQYF
TRBV4-2,TRBJ2-5,-,-,TGTGCCAGCAGCCAAGGGCGGTTGCGTTCCCAAGAGACCCAGTACTTC,CASSQGRLRSQETQYF
TRBV6-1,TRBJ2-1,-,TRBD2,TGTGCCAGCAGTGAACAAATCGGGACTAGCGCCTACAATGAGCAGTTCTTC,CASSEQIGTSAYNEQFF
TRBV2,TRBJ2-2,-,-,TGTGCCAGCAGCCTACAGGGGAACACCGGGGAGCTGTTTTTT,CASSLQGNTGELFF
TRBV27,TRBJ1-2,-,-,TGTGCCAGCAAGGTGGTGGGGGGCTATGGCTACACCTTC,CASKVVGGYGYTF
TRBV11-3,TRBJ2-7,-,TRBD1,TGTGCCAGCAGCTTAGCTCCGGACAGGTCCTACGAGCAGTACTTC,CASSLAPDRSYEQYF
TRBV3-1/TRBV3-2,TRBJ1-6,-,TRBD1,TGTGCCAGCAGCTCATCCAAATCCACGGACAGGGATTCACCCCTCCACTTT,CASSSSKSTDRDSPLHF
TRBV4-1,TRBJ2-6,once,TRBD1,TGCGCCAGCAGCCGGACAGGGATGCAAGGGGCCAACGTCCTGACTTTC,CASSRTGMQGANVLTF
TRBV19,TRBJ1-4,once,-,TGTGCCAGTAGTATTCTTGCAACTAATGAAAAACTGTTTTTT,CASSILATNEKLFF
TRBV24-1,TRBJ1-2,-,-,TGTGCCACCAGTGATATTACGGACTCCCTTTATGGCTACACCTTC,CATSDITDSLYGYTF
TRBV2,TRBJ2-7,once,-,TGTGCCAGCCCCCGCTACGAGCAGTACTTC,CASPRYEQYF
TRBV19,TRBJ1-5,-,TRBD1,TGTGCCAGTAGTATCTCCCAGGGGGGAGGCAATCAGCCCCAGCATTTT,CASSISQGGGNQPQHF